This T cell receptor beta chain came from a study of blood T cell repertoires in COVID-19. Per the authors' pipeline: Scientists estimated how many nucleated cells there were by amplifying reference gene primers. TCRdb's copy holds only in-frame clones and misses some; the assay was immunoSEQ multiplex PCR. The DNA gave D and trimming, while V, J and clone size come from that table. Found here are approximately 80,000 clones, more than 60% of them singletons; the top ten hold around a sixth. This clone was recorded a few times. CDR3 length equals 12 residues. The V end lost 0 bases, the J end lost 7 bases, and 7 bases lay between the germline ends. CDR1 is SGHVS, CDR2 FNYEAQ, per germline.

The receptor was derived from a human donor in a cohort sampled during active COVID-19. The chain links TRBV7-6 to TRBJ2-7; D is possibly TRBD1 (6 bases). The sample consisted of peripheral blood. CDR3 coding DNA: TGTGCCAGCAGCTTAGCGAGGGGGGAGCAGTACTTC. Translating gives CASSLARGEQYF.